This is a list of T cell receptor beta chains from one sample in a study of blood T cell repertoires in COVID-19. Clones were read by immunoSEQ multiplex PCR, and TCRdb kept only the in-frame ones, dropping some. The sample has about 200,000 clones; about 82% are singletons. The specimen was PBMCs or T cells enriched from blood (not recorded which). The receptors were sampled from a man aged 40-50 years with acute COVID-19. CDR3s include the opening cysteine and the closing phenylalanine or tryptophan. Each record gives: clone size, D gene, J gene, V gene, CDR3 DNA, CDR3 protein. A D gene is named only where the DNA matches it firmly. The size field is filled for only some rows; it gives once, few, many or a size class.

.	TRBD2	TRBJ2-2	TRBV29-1	TGCAGCGTTGAACCATTAGCGGGAGATGGGGGGGAGCTGTTTTTT	CSVEPLAGDGGELFF
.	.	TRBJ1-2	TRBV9	TGTGCCAGCAGCACCGGGAGGGGGGATGGCTACACCTTC	CASSTGRGDGYTF
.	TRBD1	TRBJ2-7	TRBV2	TGTGCCAGCAGTAAGGGGACAGAATACGAGCAGTACTTC	CASSKGTEYEQYF
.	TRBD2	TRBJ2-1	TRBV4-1	TGCGCCAGCAGCCAAGATAGCCTAGCGGGAAGGGATGAGCAGTTCTTC	CASSQDSLAGRDEQFF
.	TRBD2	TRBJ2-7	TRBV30	TGTGCCTGGAGCGAGTACCCTCGGGAGGCGTCCTACGAGCAGTACTTC	CAWSEYPREASYEQYF
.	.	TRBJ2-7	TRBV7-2	TGTGCCAGCAGCTTATTTCGGGACTCCTACGAGCAGTACTTC	CASSLFRDSYEQYF
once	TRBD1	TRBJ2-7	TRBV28	TGTGCCAGCAGGGGACAGGGGGCCTCCTACGAGCAGTACTTC	CASRGQGASYEQYF
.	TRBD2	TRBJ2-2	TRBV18	TGTGCCAGCTCTCACCGGACTAGCGGGAACACCGGGGAGCTGTTTTTT	CASSHRTSGNTGELFF
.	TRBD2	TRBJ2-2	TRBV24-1	TGTGCCACCAGTGATTTTGCGGGAGGCACCGGGGAGCTGTTTTTT	CATSDFAGGTGELFF
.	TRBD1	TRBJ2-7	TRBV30	TGTGCCTGGACAGGGGGCGTCGAGCAGTACTTC	CAWTGGVEQYF
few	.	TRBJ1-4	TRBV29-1	TGCAGCGTTGCCGGACTTAATGAAAAACTGTTTTTT	CSVAGLNEKLFF
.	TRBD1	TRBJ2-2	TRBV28	TGTGCCAGCAAAACAGGGGGCACCGGGGAGCTGTTTTTT	CASKTGGTGELFF
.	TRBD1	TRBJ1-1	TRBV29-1	TGCAGCGTTGAATCAAGGGGGCATTACACTGAAGCTTTCTTT	CSVESRGHYTEAFF
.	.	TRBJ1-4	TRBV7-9	TGTGCCAGCGACCCGGGAGGGCCTAATGAAAAACTGTTTTTT	CASDPGGPNEKLFF
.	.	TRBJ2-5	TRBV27	TGTGCCAGCAGTATAGTCCCGGGACTAGAGACCCAGTACTTC	CASSIVPGLETQYF
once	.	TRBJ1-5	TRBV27	TGTGCCAGCAGCCGGCGAGCAGGGTTCGGTCAGCCCCAGCATTTT	CASSRRAGFGQPQHF
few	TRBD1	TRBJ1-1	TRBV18	TGTGCCAGCTCACCGGGACAGGGTTTGTACGGCGTGGTAACTGAAGCTTTCTTT	CASSPGQGLYGVVTEAFF
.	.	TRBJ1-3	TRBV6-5	TGTGCCAGCAGTTATCAGGGGCGCACCGACACCATATATTTT	CASSYQGRTDTIYF
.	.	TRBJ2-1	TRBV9	TGTGCCAGCAGCCCCGGGGTCCGGGGCAATGAGCAGTTCTTC	CASSPGVRGNEQFF
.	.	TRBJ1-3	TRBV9	TGTGCCAGCAGCCTCCACAGGGAACTCTTTGGAAACACCATATATTTT	CASSLHRELFGNTIYF
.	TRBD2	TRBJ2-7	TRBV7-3	TGTGCCAGCAGCTCTAGCGGGAGCCTCGAGCAGTACTTC	CASSSSGSLEQYF
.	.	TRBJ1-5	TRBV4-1	TGCGCCAGCAGCCAAGGGAGGGGTGGTCAGCCCCAGCATTTT	CASSQGRGGQPQHF
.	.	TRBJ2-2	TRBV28	TGTGCCAGCAGTTTATGGGAGGGGACCTATAACCGAGGGGAGCTGTTTTTT	CASSLWEGTYNRGELFF
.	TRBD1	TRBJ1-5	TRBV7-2	TGTGCCAGCAGGACAGGGGGCGTTCAGCCCCAGCATTTT	CASRTGGVQPQHF
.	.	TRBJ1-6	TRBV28	TGTGCCACAGGACAGCCGAATTCACCCCTCCACTTT	CATGQPNSPLHF
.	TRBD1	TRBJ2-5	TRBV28	TGTGCCAGCAGTTTCATGTCAGGGGGATTACAGACCCAGTACTTC	CASSFMSGGLQTQYF
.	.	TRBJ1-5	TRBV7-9	TGTGCCAGCAGCCCTGGGGGGGGACGAGAGCAGCCCCAGCATTTT	CASSPGGGREQPQHF
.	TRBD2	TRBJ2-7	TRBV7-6	TGTGCCAGCAGCCCGCGACTAGCGGGCGAGCAGTACTTC	CASSPRLAGEQYF
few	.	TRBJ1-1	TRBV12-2	TGTGCAAGTCGCTTAACAGGAACGAACACTGAAGCTTTCTTT	CASRLTGTNTEAFF
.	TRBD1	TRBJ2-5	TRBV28	TGTGCCAGCCGGGACAGGGGCACGAAAGAGACCCAGTACTTC	CASRDRGTKETQYF
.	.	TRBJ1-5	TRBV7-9	TGTGCCAGCAGCTCCCAGGGGAATCAGCCCCAGCATTTT	CASSSQGNQPQHF
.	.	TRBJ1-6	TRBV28	TGTGCCAGCAGTTCCGGGTCTTCACCCCTCCACTTT	CASSSGSSPLHF
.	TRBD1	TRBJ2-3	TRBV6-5	TGTGCCAGCAGTTCTAGGGACAGGGGAAAGGATACGCAGTATTTT	CASSSRDRGKDTQYF
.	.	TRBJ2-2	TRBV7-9	TGTGCCAGCAGGCAAAGGACTACCCTAGGGGAGCTGTTTTTT	CASRQRTTLGELFF
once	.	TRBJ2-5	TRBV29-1	TGCAGCGTTTTTCGTGAGACCCAGTACTTC	CSVFRETQYF
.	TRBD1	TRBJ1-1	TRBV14	TGTGCCAGCAGCCACCCAGGGGGCAGGGACACTGAAGCTTTCTTT	CASSHPGGRDTEAFF
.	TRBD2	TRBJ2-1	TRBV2	TGTGCCAGCCTAAGGAGTCTAGCGGGGGAATACAATGAGCAGTTCTTC	CASLRSLAGEYNEQFF
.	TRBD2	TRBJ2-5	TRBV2	TGTGCCACGACTAGCGGCAATCAAGAGACCCAGTACTTC	CATTSGNQETQYF
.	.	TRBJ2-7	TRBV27	TGTGCCAGCAGTTTTTCCCTTACTAGGAGGGACTACGAGCAGTACTTC	CASSFSLTRRDYEQYF
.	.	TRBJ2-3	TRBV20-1	TGCAGTGCTAGTGTGGCGGTTAGCACAGATACGCAGTATTTT	CSASVAVSTDTQYF
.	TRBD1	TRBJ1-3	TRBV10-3	TGTGCCATCAGGGGTACCGGGACAGGGAGAAACACCATATATTTT	CAIRGTGTGRNTIYF
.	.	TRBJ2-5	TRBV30	TGTGCCTGGAGTGTTTACGCGCCCCTGGTAGAGACCCAGTACTTC	CAWSVYAPLVETQYF